This TCR beta chain was sequenced in a study of T cell responses to AZD1222 COVID-19 vaccine. Whole-study results and caveats: Two AZD1222 doses significantly raised spike-specific TCR breadth and depth over controls.

With respect to this clone: Its antigen is unidentified.

This table comes from immunoSEQ multiplex PCR, and its TCRdb copy is limited to in-frame clones, with some not included. Of over 100,000 clones in the sample, around 87% are singletons; the top ten hold 4.4%. The germline CDR1 and CDR2 sequences are SGHAT and FQDESV (reference sequence). With V trimmed by 4 bases and J by 8 bases, 11 bases remained unmatched. This CDR3 has 15 amino acids. Source: peripheral blood, taken 28 days after the second AZD1222 dose. The rearrangement uses TRBV11-1 and TRBJ2-1; the match to TRBD1 covers 7 bases. The source of this sequence is an adult who received the AZD1222 COVID-19 vaccine. CDR3 nucleotide sequence: TGTGCCAGCAGCTCGGGACAGCTAAGGTCCCATGAGCAGTTCTTC. Amino acid sequence: CASSSGQLRSHEQFF. Full variable domain (remainder filled in from reference TRBV11-1 and TRBJ2-1): EAEVAQSPRYKITEKSQAVAFWCDPISGHATLYWYRQILGQGPELLVQFQDESVVDDSQLPKDRFSAERLKGVDSTLKIQPAELGDSAMYLCASSSGQLRSHEQFFGPGTRLTVL.